This TCR beta chain appears in the sequencing data of a study of identical twins. Notes on the study in general: An excess of low generation probability was shown by twin-shared out-of-frame alpha sequences.

Note on this clonotype: Its antigen is as yet unknown.

TCRdb reprocessed the 5' RACE reads with MiXCR, giving one entry per CDR3 protein. The data contain about 530,000 distinct CDR3 sequences, 20% to 25% of them singletons. V was shortened by 6 bases and J by 8 bases, with 14 bases between the two germline ends. Germline V CDR1 and CDR2: MNHNS, SASEGT. This CDR3 contains 14 residues. These data were also filed under a second study, of yellow fever vaccine responses in identical twins. That source notes: Reportedly, twins showed a vaccine T cell response that looked partly convergent and partly personalized.

The chain carries TRBV6-1 and TRBJ1-6, with no clear D. Sequences were obtained from CD4+ T cells sorted from blood. The TCR sequence derives from a woman younger than 35 in good health. The CDR3: CASSPAGPDSPLHF. The CDR3 nucleotides read TGTGCCAGCAGCCCAGCCGGACCGGATTCACCCCTCCACTTT.